These 22 T cell receptor beta chains were sequenced from one sample in a study of T cells in women clearing cervical HPV infection. Profiled with immunoSEQ multiplex PCR; TCRdb holds only in-frame clones, not every one. Reported are about 46,000 clones; the ten largest clones contain approximately 34%. Specimen: blood buffy coat. These receptors all stem from a woman aged 18-69 years with a cervical HPV16 infection that either progressed to CIN3+ or cleared (not recorded which).

In regard to this clone: The read gets to within 3 residues of the CDR3 end, and the germline J gene fills in the rest. The chain recombines TRBV6-1 with TRBJ1-4; 7 nucleotides line up with TRBD1. The V gene end was trimmed by 2 bases and the J gene end by 8 bases; junction bases not matched to a gene: 5. Germline V CDR1 and CDR2: MNHNS, SASEGT. This CDR3 has 14 amino acids. The part of the CDR3 DNA that was read is TGTGCCAGCAGTGAATGGGACAGAGGGGAAAAA. Translating it yields CASSEWDRGEK. The CDR3, in full, reads CASSEWDRGEKLFF.

On this clone: The CDR3 is cut off 3 residues early in the read; its end comes from the germline J gene. The chain uses TRBV20-1 and TRBJ2-7; maybe TRBD1 (6 bases). V lost 6 bases, J lost 2 bases, and 11 bases lay in between. The CDR3 has 12 residues. Germline V gene lookup returns CDR1 DFQATT and CDR2 SNEGSKA (reference sequence). CDR3 DNA (partial): TGCAGTGCAACACAGGGCCCCTACGAG. Its translation: CSATQGPYE. The whole CDR3 is CSATQGPYEQYF.

Comments on this clone: The read is 3 residues too short to cover the CDR3 end, so that end is filled in from the germline J gene. V and J are TRBV7-3 and TRBJ2-2, with a tentative D call TRBD2 (6 bases). Germline-derived CDR1 and CDR2 are SGHTA and FQGTGA. This CDR3 region has 16 residues. V gave up 5 bases and J gave up 1 base, with 14 bases separating them. The CDR3 spells CASSALAQVNTGELFF. The DNA read from the CDR3 is TGTGCCAGCAGCGCCCTAGCGCAAGTGAACACCGGGGAG.

Of note for this clone: The CDR3 end is not reached by the read, which stops 3 residues before it; the germline J gene fills it in. The V call is TRBV7-4, the J call TRBJ1-4, with D tentatively TRBD1 (5 bases). The germline V gene has CDR1 SGHVT and CDR2 SQSDAQ. The CDR3 is 18 amino acids. Partial CDR3 DNA: TGTGCCAGCAACCGAATCTATTGGCTAGGGGCCGAGAATTCACCA. Its protein product is CASNRIYWLGAENSP. From start to end, the CDR3 is CASNRIYWLGAENSPLFF.

Comment on this clone: From the germline J gene comes the end of the CDR3, since the read stops 3 residues before it. The chain recombines TRBV18 with TRBJ2-3, with TRBD1 matching over 7 bases. Germline V CDR1 and CDR2: KGHSH, LQKENI. The CDR3 totals 17 residues. V trimming: 4 bases; J trimming: 0 bases; junction bases outside the gene matches: 10. The DNA read from the CDR3 is TGTGCCAGCTCACTATTTGGGACAGCTACTAGCACAGATACG. It translates to CASSLFGTATSTDT. The whole CDR3 is CASSLFGTATSTDTQYF.

Turning to this clone: Read data end 3 residues before the CDR3 end; the end is taken from the germline J gene. V usage is TRBV7-2 and J usage is TRBJ2-7; 11 bases align to TRBD2. The CDR3 extends over 15 amino acids. CDR1 and CDR2 from the germline V gene are SGHTA and FQGNSA. The V segment lost 5 bases and the J segment 6 bases; nucleotides outside the gene matches: 9. CDR3 DNA, as far as it was read: TGTGCCAGCAGCCCGTTAGCGGGAGGGCCCCTCGAG. As protein: CASSPLAGGPLE. The complete CDR3 reads CASSPLAGGPLEQYF.

Concerning this clone itself: From the germline J gene comes the end of the CDR3, since the read stops 3 residues before it. The V and J genes are TRBV4-1 and TRBJ2-3; no definite D call. Germline loops: CDR1 MGHRA, CDR2 YSYEKL. This CDR3 region has 15 residues. Between the trimmed V and J ends, which lost 1 base and 2 bases, there was a span of 10 bases. The covered CDR3 bases are TGCGCCAGCAGCCAAGTTTCCCCTTCCACAGATACG. Translating it yields CASSQVSPSTDT. The full-length CDR3 reads as CASSQVSPSTDTQYF.

Points on this clone: Read data end 3 residues before the CDR3 end; the end is taken from the germline J gene. The J gene is TRBJ2-5, the V gene TRBV30; TRBD1 is a possible D gene (5 bases). The CDR3 consists of 12 residues. CDR1 GTSNPN and CDR2 SVGIG come from the germline V gene (reference sequence). V was clipped by 5 bases and J by 5 bases, with 12 bases between them. The covered CDR3 bases are TGTGCCTGGGCGACAGTCTCGGAGACC. The encoded protein is CAWATVSET. The whole CDR3 protein is CAWATVSETQYF. The variable domain in full, completed from reference TRBV30 and TRBJ2-5, reads SQTIHQWPATLVQPVGSPLSLECTVEGTSNPNLYWYRQAAGRGLQLLFYSVGIGQISSEVPQNLSASRPQDRQFILSSKKLLLSDSGFYLCAWATVSETQYFGPGTRLLVL.

Concerning this clone itself: The read ends 3 residues shy of where the CDR3 ends; the end is completed using the germline J gene. The chain has TRBV30 and TRBJ1-5, with 8 bases lining up with TRBD1. The CDR3 extends over 14 amino acids. The ends lost 5 bases at V and 2 bases at J; junction bases unmatched: 5. CDR1 is GTSNPN, CDR2 SVGIG, per germline (reference sequence). The chain's CDR3 is CAWAGQGGNQPQHF. The sequenced part of the CDR3 DNA is TGTGCCTGGGCCGGACAGGGTGGCAATCAGCCC.

Note on this clone: The read stops 3 residues short of the end of the CDR3; the missing end is completed from the germline J gene. Other DNA variants within this sample encode the same CDR3. The chain is built from TRBV29-1 and TRBJ2-5; 10 nucleotides match TRBD2. The CDR3 totals 19 residues. J gave up 1 base and V 1 base, and 15 bases lay outside the gene matches. Germline V gene lookup returns CDR1 SQVTM and CDR2 ANQGSEA. CDR3 bases read: TGCAGCGTTGAAGTTTTGGTGGAGCGGGGGGGCCTTAGCCAAGAGACC. Translation: CSVEVLVERGGLSQET. The whole CDR3 region reads CSVEVLVERGGLSQETQYF.

As regards this clone: From the germline J gene comes the end of the CDR3, since the read stops 3 residues before it. V is TRBV30 and J is TRBJ1-2; 7 bases are a match to TRBD1. Per germline, CDR1 GTSNPN and CDR2 SVGIG (reference sequence). The CDR3 extends over 14 amino acids. V lost 2 bases, J lost 6 bases, and 9 bases stayed unmatched. CDR3 sequence: CAWSTTGAWDGYTF. CDR3 DNA (partial): TGTGCCTGGAGTACAACAGGGGCGTGGGATGGC.

On this clone itself: The read comes to an end 3 residues before the CDR3 does, leaving the germline J gene to fill in the end. This chain links TRBV20-1 with TRBJ1-4; TRBD1 matches 8 bases. The CDR3 totals 13 residues. The V and J ends lost 4 bases and 5 bases, in that order; junction bases with no gene match: 3. From germline, CDR1 is DFQATT and CDR2 SNEGSKA (reference sequence). CDR3 DNA (partial): TGCAGTGCTAAGACAGGGGTGAATGAAAAA. Amino acids: CSAKTGVNEK. Given in full, the CDR3 is CSAKTGVNEKLFF.

As regards this clone: Sequencing ends 3 residues short of the CDR3 end; the germline J gene provides the rest. The chain joins TRBV7-2 to TRBJ2-3; the match to TRBD2 covers 7 bases. In germline, CDR1 is SGHTA, CDR2 FQGNSA. CDR3 length: 14 amino acids. The CDR3 bases that were read are TGTGCCAGCAGCCCTGGACTAGGAACTAGAGCG. Amino acids: CASSPGLGTRA. The whole CDR3 sequence reads CASSPGLGTRAQYF.

Comments on this clone: The CDR3 is cut off 3 residues early in the read; its end comes from the germline J gene. V is TRBV6-2 or TRBV6-3 and J is TRBJ2-5, with 7 bases lining up with TRBD1. The CDR3 sequence is 14 residues long. Trimming cost V 5 bases and J 2 bases; bases outside gene matches: 5. Germline CDR1 reads MNHEY; CDR2 reads SVGEGT. CDR3 DNA (partial): TGTGCCAGCAGTAGACAGGGAAGTCAAGAGACC. Translated: CASSRQGSQET. From start to end, the CDR3 is CASSRQGSQETQYF.

To note about this clone: From the germline J gene comes the end of the CDR3, since the read stops 3 residues before it. The chain has TRBV19 and TRBJ2-1; D is perhaps TRBD1 (7 bases). V lost 3 bases and J lost 7, with 19 bases in between. Germline V gene sequence: CDR1 LNHDA, CDR2 SQIVND (reference sequence). CDR3 length equals 16 residues. This CDR3 is CASSISLAPGGNEQFF. The CDR3 DNA, read in part, is TGTGCCAGTAGTATCTCCCTGGCTCCAGGGGGGAATGAG.

In regard to this clone: The CDR3 end falls 3 residues outside the read, so it is completed with the germline J gene. The chain has TRBV19 and TRBJ2-3; the D is unclear. V was shortened by 4 bases and J by 2 bases, with 7 bases between the two germline ends. There are 13 residues in the CDR3. Germline lookup yields CDR1 LNHDA and CDR2 SQIVND (reference sequence). CDR3 DNA (partial): TGTGCCAGTAGTACCCAGAACACAGATACG. Translated, it gives CASSTQNTDT. The whole CDR3 protein is CASSTQNTDTQYF.

Comments on this clone: The CDR3 end falls 3 residues outside the read, so it is completed with the germline J gene. V and J are TRBV7-2 and TRBJ2-3; D not certain. Germline CDR1 and CDR2: SGHTA and FQGNSA. V lost 2 bases, J lost 4 bases, and 7 bases lay in between. The CDR3 sequence is 13 residues long. CDR3 residues: CASSLLGADTQYF. The part of the CDR3 DNA that was read is TGTGCCAGCAGCTTACTAGGAGCAGATACG.

As concerns this clone: Coverage ceases 3 residues before the CDR3 finishes, and the germline J gene fills in the end. The V gene is TRBV7-3, the J gene TRBJ1-1; D not resolved. The CDR3 has 16 amino acids. Germline CDR1 SGHTA, CDR2 FQGTGA. With 6 bases removed from V and 4 bases from J, the gap between germline ends came to 21 bases. The CDR3 here is CASSSGPLAPLTEAFF. The sequenced part of the CDR3 DNA is TGTGCCAGCAGTTCTGGGCCCCTAGCCCCTCTCACTGAA. Drawing the rest from reference TRBV7-3 and TRBJ1-1, the complete variable domain is GAGVSQTPSNKVTEKGKYVELRCDPISGHTALYWYRQSLGQGPEFLIYFQGTGAADDSGLPNDRFFAVRPEGSVSTLKIQRTERGDSAVYLCASSSGPLAPLTEAFFGQGTRLTVV.

The DNA read from the CDR3 is TGTGCCAGTAGTCCGTTAGCGGGAGGGAACACCGGGGAG. This sequence encodes CASSPLAGGNTGE. The full-length CDR3 reads as CASSPLAGGNTGELFF. The V call is TRBV19, the J call TRBJ2-2; TRBD2 aligns across 10 bases. The read terminates 3 residues before the CDR3 end, so the remaining end is supplied by the germline J gene. Trimming took 5 bases from V and 1 from J; bases not matched to a gene: 4. This CDR3 has 16 residues. CDR1 and CDR2 from the germline V gene are LNHDA and SQIVND (reference sequence).

Judged by frequency, this clone is large. The CDR3 goes on 3 residues after the read ends, and that part is filled in from the germline J gene. V usage is TRBV20-1 and J usage is TRBJ2-7; no clear D. Germline V gives CDR1 DFQATT, CDR2 SNEGSKA (reference sequence). Trimming removed 0 bases from V and 4 bases from J, with 13 bases in between. This CDR3 contains 14 residues. Incomplete CDR3 DNA: TGCAGTGCTAGAGATCTAGTCGGATCGTACGAG. This codes for CSARDLVGSYE. The CDR3 as a whole reads CSARDLVGSYEQYF.

In regard to this clone: Read coverage stops 3 residues before the CDR3 terminus; the germline J gene supplies the remainder. The genes are TRBV7-3 and TRBJ2-1; D could derive from TRBD1 or TRBD2 (5 bases each). Trimming stripped 5 bases from V and 8 bases from J, with 10 bases between. In germline, CDR1 is SGHTA, CDR2 FQGTGA. This CDR3 contains 12 residues. The part of the CDR3 DNA that was read is TGTGCCAGCAGCAGAGGGGATGATGAG. Translated: CASSRGDDE. The CDR3 reads in full as CASSRGDDEQFF.

The CDR3 loop is CASSLEGQGGYEQYF. CDR3 DNA (partial): TGTGCCAGCAGCTTGGAGGGACAGGGGGGCTACGAG. The chain uses TRBV5-4 and TRBJ2-7; TRBD1 agrees at 11 bases. The DNA ends 3 residues before the CDR3 does, and the rest of the CDR3 is filled in from the germline J gene. The CDR3 totals 15 residues. J lost 3 bases, V lost 0 bases, and 2 bases had no gene match. Germline lookup yields CDR1 SGHNT and CDR2 YYREEE (reference sequence).